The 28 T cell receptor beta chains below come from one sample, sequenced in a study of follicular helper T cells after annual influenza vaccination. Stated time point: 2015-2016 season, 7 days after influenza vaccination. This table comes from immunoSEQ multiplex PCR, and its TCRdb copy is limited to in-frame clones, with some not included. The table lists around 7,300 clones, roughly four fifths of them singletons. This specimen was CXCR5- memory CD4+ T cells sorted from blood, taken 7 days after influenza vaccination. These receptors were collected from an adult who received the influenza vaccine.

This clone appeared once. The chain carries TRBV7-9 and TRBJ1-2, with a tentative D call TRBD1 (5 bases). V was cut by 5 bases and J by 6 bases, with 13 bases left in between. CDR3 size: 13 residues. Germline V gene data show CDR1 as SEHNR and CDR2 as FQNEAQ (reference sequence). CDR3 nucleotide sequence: TGTGCCAGCAGCCAGGGCCCGTTTAATGGCTACACCTTC. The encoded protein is CASSQGPFNGYTF.

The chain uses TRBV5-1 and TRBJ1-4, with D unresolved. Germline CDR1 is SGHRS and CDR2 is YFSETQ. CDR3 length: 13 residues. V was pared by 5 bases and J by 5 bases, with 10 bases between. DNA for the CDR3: TGCGCCAGCAGTCAGGTTACGAATGAAAAACTGTTTTTT. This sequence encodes CASSQVTNEKLFF.

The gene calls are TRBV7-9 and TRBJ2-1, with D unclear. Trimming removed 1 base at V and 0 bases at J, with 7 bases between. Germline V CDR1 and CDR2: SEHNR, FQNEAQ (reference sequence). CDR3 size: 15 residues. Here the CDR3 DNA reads TGTGCCAGCAGCTTAGGGTGGAGCTCCTACAATGAGCAGTTCTTC. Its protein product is CASSLGWSSYNEQFF.

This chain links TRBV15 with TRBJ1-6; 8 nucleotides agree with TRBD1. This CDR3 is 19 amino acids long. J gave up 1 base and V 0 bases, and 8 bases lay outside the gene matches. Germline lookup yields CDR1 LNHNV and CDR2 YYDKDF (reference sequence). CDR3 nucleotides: TGTGCCACCAGCAGAGATCTGTCAGGGGGCGCATCCTATAATTCACCCCTCCACTTT. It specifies CATSRDLSGGASYNSPLHF.

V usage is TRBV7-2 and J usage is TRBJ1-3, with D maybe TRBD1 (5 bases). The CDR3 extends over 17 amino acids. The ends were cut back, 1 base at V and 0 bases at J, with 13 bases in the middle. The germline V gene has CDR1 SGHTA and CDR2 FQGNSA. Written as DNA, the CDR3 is TGTGCCAGCAGCTTAGGCCCCCGGGGCTACTCTGGAAACACCATATATTTT. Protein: CASSLGPRGYSGNTIYF.

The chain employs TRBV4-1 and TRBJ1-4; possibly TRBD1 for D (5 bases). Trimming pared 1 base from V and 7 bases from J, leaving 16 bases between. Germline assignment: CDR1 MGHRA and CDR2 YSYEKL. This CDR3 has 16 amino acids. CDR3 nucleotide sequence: TGCGCCAGCAGCCAAGTCGGGGCAACCGTGGGTGAAAAACTGTTTTTT. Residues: CASSQVGATVGEKLFF.

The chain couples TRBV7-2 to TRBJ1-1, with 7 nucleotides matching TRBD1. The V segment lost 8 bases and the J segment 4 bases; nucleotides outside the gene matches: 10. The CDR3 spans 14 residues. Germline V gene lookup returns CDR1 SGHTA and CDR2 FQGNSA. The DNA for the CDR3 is TGTGCCAGCGGAGGGGGCGGAATGGTCACTGAAGCTTTCTTT. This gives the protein CASGGGGMVTEAFF.

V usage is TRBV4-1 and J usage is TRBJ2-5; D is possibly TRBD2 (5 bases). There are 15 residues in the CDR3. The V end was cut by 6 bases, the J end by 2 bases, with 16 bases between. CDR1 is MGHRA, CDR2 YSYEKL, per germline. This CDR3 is CASRPRRNKQETQYF. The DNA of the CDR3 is TGCGCCAGCAGACCGAGGAGGAACAAACAAGAGACCCAGTACTTC.

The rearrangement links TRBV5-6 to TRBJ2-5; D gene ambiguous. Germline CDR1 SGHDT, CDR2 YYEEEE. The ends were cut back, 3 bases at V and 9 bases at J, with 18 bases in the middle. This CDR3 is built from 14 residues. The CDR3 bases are TGTGCCAGCAGCTCTCCGACCCAAGAGAAGGCCCAGTACTTC. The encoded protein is CASSSPTQEKAQYF.

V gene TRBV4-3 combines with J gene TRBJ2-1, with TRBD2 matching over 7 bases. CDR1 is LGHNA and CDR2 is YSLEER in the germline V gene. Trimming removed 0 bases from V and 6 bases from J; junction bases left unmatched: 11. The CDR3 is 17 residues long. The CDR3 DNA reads TGCGCCAGCAGCCAAGATATCGGCGGGAGATCTGGCAATGAGCAGTTCTTC. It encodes CASSQDIGGRSGNEQFF.

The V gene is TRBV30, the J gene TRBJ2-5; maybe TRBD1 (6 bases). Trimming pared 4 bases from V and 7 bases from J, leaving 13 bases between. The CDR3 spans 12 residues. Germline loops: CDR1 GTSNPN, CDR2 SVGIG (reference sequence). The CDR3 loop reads CAWNGGHGTQYF. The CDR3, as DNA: TGTGCCTGGAATGGGGGCCATGGGACCCAGTACTTC.

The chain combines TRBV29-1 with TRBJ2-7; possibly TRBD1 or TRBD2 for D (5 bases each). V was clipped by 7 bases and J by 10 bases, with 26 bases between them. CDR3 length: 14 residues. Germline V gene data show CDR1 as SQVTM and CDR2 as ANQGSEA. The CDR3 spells CSARGGKGPTGQYF. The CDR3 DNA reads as TGCAGCGCCCGTGGGGGAAAGGGGCCTACGGGACAGTACTTC.

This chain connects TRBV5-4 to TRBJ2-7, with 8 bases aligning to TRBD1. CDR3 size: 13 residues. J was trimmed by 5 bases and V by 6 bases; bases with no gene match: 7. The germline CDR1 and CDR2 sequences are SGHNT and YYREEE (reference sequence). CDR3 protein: CASKIQGADEQYF. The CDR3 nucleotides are TGTGCCAGCAAAATCCAGGGGGCGGACGAGCAGTACTTC.

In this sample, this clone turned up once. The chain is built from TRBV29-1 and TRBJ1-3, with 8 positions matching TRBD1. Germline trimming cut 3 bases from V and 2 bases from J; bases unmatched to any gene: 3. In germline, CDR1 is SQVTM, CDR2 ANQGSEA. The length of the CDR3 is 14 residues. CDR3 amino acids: CSVDRTGTGNTIYF. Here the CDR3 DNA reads TGCAGCGTTGACAGGACAGGGACTGGAAACACCATATATTTT. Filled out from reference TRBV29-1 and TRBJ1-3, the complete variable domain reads SAVISQKPSRDICQRGTSLTIQCQVDSQVTMMFWYRQQPGQSLTLIATANQGSEATYESGFVIDKFPISRPNLTFSTLTVSNMSPEDSSIYLCSVDRTGTGNTIYFGEGSWLTVV.

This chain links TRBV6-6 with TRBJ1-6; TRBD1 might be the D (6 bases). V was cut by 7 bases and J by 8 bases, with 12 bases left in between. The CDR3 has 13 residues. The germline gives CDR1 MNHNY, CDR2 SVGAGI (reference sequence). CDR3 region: CASIGDTHSPLHF. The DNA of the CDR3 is TGTGCCAGCATCGGGGACACGCATTCACCCCTCCACTTT.

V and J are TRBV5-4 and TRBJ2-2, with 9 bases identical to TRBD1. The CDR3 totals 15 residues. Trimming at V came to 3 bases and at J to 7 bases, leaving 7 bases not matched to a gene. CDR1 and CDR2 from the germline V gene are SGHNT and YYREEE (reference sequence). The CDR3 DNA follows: TGTGCCAGCAGCTCCATACAGGGGGCGGACGGGGAGCTGTTTTTT. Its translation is CASSSIQGADGELFF.

CDR3 bases: TGTGCCAGCAGTTTAGTCCTCCTGGAGACTGAAGCTTTCTTT. The encoded protein is CASSLVLLETEAFF. This chain links TRBV28 with TRBJ1-1; D not certain. CDR3 length: 14 amino acids. V was clipped by 2 bases and J by 5 bases, with 12 bases between them. The V gene's germline CDR1 is MDHEN and CDR2 SYDVKM.

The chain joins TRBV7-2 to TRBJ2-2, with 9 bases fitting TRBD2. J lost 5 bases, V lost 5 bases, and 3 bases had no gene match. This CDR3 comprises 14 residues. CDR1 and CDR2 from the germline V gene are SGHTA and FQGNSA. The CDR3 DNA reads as TGTGCCAGCAGCCTTCTAGCGGGGACCGGGGAGCTGTTTTTT. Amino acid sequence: CASSLLAGTGELFF. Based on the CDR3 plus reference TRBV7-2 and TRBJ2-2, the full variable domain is GAGVSQSPSNKVTEKGKDVELRCDPISGHTALYWYRQSLGQGLEFLIYFQGNSAPDKSGLPSDRFSAERTGGSVSTLTIQRTQQEDSAVYLCASSLLAGTGELFFGEGSRLTVL.

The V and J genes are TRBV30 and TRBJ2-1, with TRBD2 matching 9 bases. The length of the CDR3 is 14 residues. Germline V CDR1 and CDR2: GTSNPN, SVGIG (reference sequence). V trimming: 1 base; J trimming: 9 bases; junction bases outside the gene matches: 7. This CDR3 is CAWSGAGGHGEQFF. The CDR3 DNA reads TGTGCCTGGAGTGGCGCGGGGGGGCATGGTGAGCAGTTCTTC. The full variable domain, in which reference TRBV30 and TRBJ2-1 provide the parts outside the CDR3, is SQTIHQWPATLVQPVGSPLSLECTVEGTSNPNLYWYRQAAGRGLQLLFYSVGIGQISSEVPQNLSASRPQDRQFILSSKKLLLSDSGFYLCAWSGAGGHGEQFFGPGTRLTVL.

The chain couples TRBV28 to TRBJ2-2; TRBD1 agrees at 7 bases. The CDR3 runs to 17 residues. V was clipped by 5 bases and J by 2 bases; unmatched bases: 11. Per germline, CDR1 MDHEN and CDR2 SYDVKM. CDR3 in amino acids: CASSIILTGSNTGELFF. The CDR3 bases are TGTGCCAGCAGTATTATATTGACAGGGAGTAACACCGGGGAGCTGTTTTTT.

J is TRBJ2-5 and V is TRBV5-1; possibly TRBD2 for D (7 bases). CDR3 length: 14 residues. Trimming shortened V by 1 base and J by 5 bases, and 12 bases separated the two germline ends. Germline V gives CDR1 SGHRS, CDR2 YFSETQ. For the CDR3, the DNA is TGCGCCAGCAGCTTGTCACAGGGAGGGGAGACCCAGTACTTC. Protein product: CASSLSQGGETQYF. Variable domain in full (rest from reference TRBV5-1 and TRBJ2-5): KAGVTQTPRYLIKTRGQQVTLSCSPISGHRSVSWYQQTPGQGLQFLFEYFSETQRNKGNFPGRFSGRQFSNSRSEMNVSTLELGDSALYLCASSLSQGGETQYFGPGTRLLVL.

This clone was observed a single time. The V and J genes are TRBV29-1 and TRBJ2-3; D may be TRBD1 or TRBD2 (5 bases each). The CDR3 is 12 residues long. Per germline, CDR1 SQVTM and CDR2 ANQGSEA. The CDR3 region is CSVGASPDTQYF. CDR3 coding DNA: TGCAGTGTAGGGGCTAGCCCAGATACGCAGTATTTT.

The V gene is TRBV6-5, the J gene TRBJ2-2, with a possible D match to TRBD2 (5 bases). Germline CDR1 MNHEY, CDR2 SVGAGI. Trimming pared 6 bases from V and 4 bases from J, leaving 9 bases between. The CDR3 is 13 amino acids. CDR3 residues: CASRAGLTGELFF. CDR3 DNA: TGTGCCAGCAGGGCGGGCCTCACCGGGGAGCTGTTTTTT.

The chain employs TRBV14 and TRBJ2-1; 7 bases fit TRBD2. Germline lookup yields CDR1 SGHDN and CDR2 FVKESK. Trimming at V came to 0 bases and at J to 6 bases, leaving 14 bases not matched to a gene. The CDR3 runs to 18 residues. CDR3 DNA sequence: TGTGCCAGCAGCCAAGATATCACGGGACGGGAGGAACCCAATGAGCAGTTCTTC. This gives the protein CASSQDITGREEPNEQFF.

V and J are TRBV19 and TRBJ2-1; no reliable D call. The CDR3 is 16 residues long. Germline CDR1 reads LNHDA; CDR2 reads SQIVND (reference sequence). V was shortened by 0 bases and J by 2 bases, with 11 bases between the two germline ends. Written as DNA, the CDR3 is TGTGCCAGTAGTATAGATCGGCCAGCAGCCTACAATGAGCAGTTCTTC. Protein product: CASSIDRPAAYNEQFF. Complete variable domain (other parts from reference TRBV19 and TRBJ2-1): DGGITQSPKYLFRKEGQNVTLSCEQNLNHDAMYWYRQDPGQGLRLIYYSQIVNDFQKGDIAEGYSVSREKKESFPLTVTSAQKNPTAFYLCASSIDRPAAYNEQFFGPGTRLTVL.

CDR3 sequence: CAISDQMNTEAFF. The CDR3 nucleotides are TGTGCCATCAGTGATCAGATGAACACTGAAGCTTTCTTT. The chain is built from TRBV10-3 and TRBJ1-1, with unresolved D. Germline CDR1 reads ENHRY; CDR2 reads SYGVKD. The germline V and J ends were trimmed by 3 bases and 0 bases, with 5 bases remaining between them. The CDR3 has 13 residues.

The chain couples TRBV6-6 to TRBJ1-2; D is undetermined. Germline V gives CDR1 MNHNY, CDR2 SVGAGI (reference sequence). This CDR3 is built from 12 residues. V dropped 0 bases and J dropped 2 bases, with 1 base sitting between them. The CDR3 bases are TGTGCCAGCAGTTACTCGAACTATGGCTACACCTTC. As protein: CASSYSNYGYTF.

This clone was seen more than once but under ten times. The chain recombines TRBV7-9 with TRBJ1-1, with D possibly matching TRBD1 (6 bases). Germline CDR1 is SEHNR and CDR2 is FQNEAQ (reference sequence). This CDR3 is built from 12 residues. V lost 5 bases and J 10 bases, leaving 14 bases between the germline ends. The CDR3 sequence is CASSQQQGGAFF. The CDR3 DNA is TGTGCCAGCAGCCAACAACAGGGAGGAGCTTTCTTT. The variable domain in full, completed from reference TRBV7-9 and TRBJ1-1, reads DTGVSQNPRHKITKRGQNVTFRCDPISEHNRLYWYRQTLGQGPEFLTYFQNEAQLEKSRLLSDRFSAERPKGSFSTLEIQRTEQGDSAMYLCASSQQQGGAFFGQGTRLTVV.